This T cell receptor (beta chain) is drawn from a study of T cells and Merkel cell carcinoma outcomes. The CDR3 length is 14 residues. In germline, CDR1 is GTSNPN, CDR2 SVGIG (reference sequence). Trimming cost V 4 bases and J 4 bases, with 14 bases left between them. TCRdb's copy holds only in-frame clones and misses some; the assay was immunoSEQ multiplex PCR. The sample gives some 19,000 clones, over 75% of which show up once; approximately 2.8% is in the top ten. The V gene is TRBV30, the J gene TRBJ1-5, with D possibly matching TRBD1 (5 bases). This receptor was taken from a human donor with Merkel cell carcinoma. Sequenced sample: tumor tissue from Merkel cell carcinoma. In nucleotides, the CDR3 is TGTGCCTGGACCGCCGTCGGGGGGAATCAGCCCCAGCATTTT. Encoded protein: CAWTAVGGNQPQHF.